This TCR beta chain was sequenced for a study of kidney transplant recipient with SARS-CoV-2 infection. Trimming removed 4 bases at V and 4 bases at J, with 10 bases between. CDR1 and CDR2 from the germline V gene are LGHNA and YNFKEQ. The CDR3 length is 14 residues. This clonotype was seen at least ten times. TCRdb called the reads again in MiXCR, with one record for every CDR3 protein. The sample lists fewer than 250,000 distinct CDR3 sequences; around 26% were seen once. The clonotype originates from a male patient aged 30 to 39 who had COVID-19 and was a kidney transplant recipient. Some of the T cells might come from the graft donor. This chain connects TRBV4-2 to TRBJ2-2; D is ambiguous. Source: a blood sample, taken at baseline and on day 111 from a kidney transplant recipient. The CDR3 region is CASSPYVSTGELFF. CDR3 in DNA: TGTGCCAGCAGCCCGTACGTGAGCACCGGGGAGCTGTTTTTT.